This T cell receptor beta chain appears in the sequencing data of a study of technical replicates of blood from a few donors. Measured with immunoSEQ multiplex PCR; TCRdb has only the in-frame clones, and not every one. The repertoire holds tens of thousands of clones, with about nine tenths as singletons. The CDR3 covers 15 residues. V shed 6 bases and J 3 bases; nucleotides not matched to a gene: 8. Germline CDR1 and CDR2: MDHEN and SYDVKM. This chain links TRBV28 with TRBJ1-5; 7 positions agree with TRBD1. Input material: T cells isolated from PBMCs. The receptor was isolated from a human donor in good health. The CDR3 here is CASSPGQLTNQPQHF. CDR3 bases: TGTGCCAGCAGCCCGGGACAGCTTACCAATCAGCCCCAGCATTTT.